The sequence of this T cell receptor beta chain was determined in a study of shared clonotypes between healthy human individuals. Looking at the study overall: Three plates each covered CD4 naive and memory; CD8 naive two, CD8 memory one.

Each of the donors was a healthy adult who was HIV-negative and had not had a recent acute infection or vaccination. CD4+ cells yielded CD45RA+ naive and CD45RA-negative memory subsets. Source study methods: There were no quality scores in the junction-only immunoSEQ sequences, so filtering differed. The protocol was immunoSEQ multiplex PCR, while the TCRdb copy is restricted to in-frame clones and leaves out a portion. The V and J calls and clone size come from that table; D and trimming were worked out from the DNA. The data hold about 600,000 clones, with 97% observed a single time. The sample comprised naive CD4+ T cells sorted from blood. Subset noted: CD45RA+ positively selected. The clonotype was recovered from a woman aged 30 to 39 in good health.

The DNA for the CDR3 is TGTGCCTGGAGTGTACTTATCGGGGGACGCCACGCCGCCCACTATGGCTACACCTTC. As protein: CAWSVLIGGRHAAHYGYTF. V is TRBV30 and J is TRBJ1-2; the D gene is possibly TRBD1 (5 bases). The V gene's germline CDR1 is GTSNPN and CDR2 SVGIG (reference sequence). With 0 bases removed from V and 3 bases from J, the gap between germline ends came to 26 bases. This CDR3 comprises 19 residues.